This T cell receptor (beta chain) was identified in a study of blood T cell repertoires in COVID-19 (dated by TCRdb to 2018 to 2020). Background on the whole study: The collaborator samples originated in the United States, Italy and Spain and spanned the acute and convalescent phases of COVID-19. The repertoires were made available in a free public database intended to serve as a resource for research on the immune response to SARS-CoV-2. The prospective study material was composed of cDNA or gDNA derived from T cells, B-cell-depleted T cells, or PBMCs. The dataset comprised deeply sampled blood TCRbeta repertoires from subjects exposed to, actively infected with, or recovered from COVID-19. Where HLA class I and class II types were available, the types were taken from metadata supplied by the sample provider, not from assay-based typing. Sample metadata almost always included a de-identified subject ID, COVID-19 status, age in years and sex. The samples were drawn from two sources: the first 160 participants of the ongoing ImmuneRACE study, and fewer than 1,500 subjects contributed by 6 global collaborators. Points the paper makes about the study in general: How much clinical and demographic metadata was included differed by source and by participant, and the metadata was provided uncurated.

CDR3 length: 13 amino acids, cysteine to phenylalanine. Only the CDR3 portion is preserved as DNA: 39 bases, with reading frame beginning at the first base. The V end loses 4 bases and the J end loses 6 bases, and a stretch of 15 bases separates them. CDR1 GTSNPN and CDR2 SVGIG were looked up in the germline V gene (reference sequence). The immunoSEQ Assay, a bias-controlled multiplex PCR, was used to amplify TCRbeta CDR3 regions from genomic DNA. On the study's bioinformatics: The number of nucleated cells in each sample was estimated from the amplification of reference gene primers within the assay. To quantify the absolute abundance of each unique TCRbeta CDR3 rearrangement, sequence reads were collapsed and filtered. For each sample, productive Simpson clonality was calculated by taking the square root of Simpson's diversity index across productive rearrangements. TCRdb limited this immuneACCESS table to in-frame rearrangements with V and J called. A share of clones is missing; checked studies link under half to unresolved V genes, and the rest is unexplained. V and J calls and clone size are given by that table; D and trimming were obtained from the DNA. For this sample the table gives 150,000 to 200,000 clones, of which about 72% were detected only once. The ten largest clones take up 17% of the sample.

Enrolling through a virtual design, the prospective study's participants ranged in age from roughly 18 to 90 years and lived across some 23 United States geographic areas. Cohort assignment in the prospective study relied on participant-reported clinical history from a screening survey and a study questionnaire. ImmuneRACE Cohort 3 recovered participants were defined by two consecutive negative NP/OP PCR tests, healthcare professional clearance, or symptom resolution. In the prospective study, mobile phlebotomists collected whole blood, serum and a nasopharyngeal or oropharyngeal swab from each participant. Prospective study participants could optionally give additional blood draws and questionnaires over an approximately two-month period. Blood samples from the prospective study were shipped frozen or at room temperature prior to DNA extraction. For this clone: The antigen it binds to is not known. Base-call qualities are not available, and no considerably larger clone is one nucleotide away.

The sequence joins TRBV30 to TRBJ1-1; TRBD1 might be the D gene, on 6 matching bases. This TCR derives from a woman aged 50 to 60 who had recovered from COVID-19. Specimen: PBMCs or T cells enriched from blood (not recorded which). The base sequence is TGTGCCTGGACACGAGGGGGGGGCCCTGAAGCTTTCTTT. This sequence encodes CAWTRGGGPEAFF.